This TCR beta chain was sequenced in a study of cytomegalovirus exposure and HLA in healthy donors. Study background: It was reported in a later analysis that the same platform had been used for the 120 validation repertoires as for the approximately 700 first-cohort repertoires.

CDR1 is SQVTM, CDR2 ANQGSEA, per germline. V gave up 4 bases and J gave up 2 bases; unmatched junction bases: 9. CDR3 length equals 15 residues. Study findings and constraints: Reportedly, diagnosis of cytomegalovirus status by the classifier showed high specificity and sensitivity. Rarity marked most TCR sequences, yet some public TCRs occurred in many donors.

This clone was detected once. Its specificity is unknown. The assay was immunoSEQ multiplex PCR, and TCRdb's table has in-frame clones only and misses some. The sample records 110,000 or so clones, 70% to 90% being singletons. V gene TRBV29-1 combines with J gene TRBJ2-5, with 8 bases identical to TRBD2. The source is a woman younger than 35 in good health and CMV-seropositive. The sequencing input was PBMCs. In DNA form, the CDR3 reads TGCAGCGTTGCAAGGACTAGCTTGAGACAAGAGACCCAGTACTTC. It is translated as CSVARTSLRQETQYF.